This T cell receptor beta chain was identified during a study of CD8 T cells in ankylosing spondylitis. Study results and caveats: Disease-associated clones were reportedly significantly overrepresented in matched ankylosing spondylitis synovial fluid.

In its sample, this clonotype was seen many times. What it binds is not known. The CDR3 totals 15 residues. Deletions cut 10 bases from V and 0 bases from J, with 15 bases between. Each CDR3 protein is one row after TCRdb ran MiXCR on the 5' RACE reads. The data contain approximately 350,000 distinct CDR3 sequences, 14% to 15% of them singletons. Sequencing was done on a sample of blood, either unsorted or a sorted T cell fraction (not recorded which). This sequence originates from a male donor with ankylosing spondylitis or in good health (not recorded which). This chain links TRBV12-3 or TRBV12-4 with TRBJ2-2, with no clear D. This CDR3 reads CAIGLSGSNTGELFF. The DNA of the CDR3 is TGTGCCATAGGTTTATCAGGTTCGAACACCGGGGAGCTGTTTTTT.